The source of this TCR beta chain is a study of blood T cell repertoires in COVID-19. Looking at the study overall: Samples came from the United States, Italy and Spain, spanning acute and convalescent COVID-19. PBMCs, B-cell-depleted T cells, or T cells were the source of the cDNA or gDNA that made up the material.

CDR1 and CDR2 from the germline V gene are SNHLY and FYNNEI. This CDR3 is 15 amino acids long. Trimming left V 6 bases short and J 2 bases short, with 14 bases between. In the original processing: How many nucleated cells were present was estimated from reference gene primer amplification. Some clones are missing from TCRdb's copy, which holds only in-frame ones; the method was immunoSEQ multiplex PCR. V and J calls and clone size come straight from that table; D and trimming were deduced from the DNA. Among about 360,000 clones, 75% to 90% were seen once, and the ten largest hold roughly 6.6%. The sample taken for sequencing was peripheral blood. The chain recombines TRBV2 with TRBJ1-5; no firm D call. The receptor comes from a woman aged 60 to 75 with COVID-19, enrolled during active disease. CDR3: CASRILGSGNQPQHF. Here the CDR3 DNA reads TGTGCCAGCAGGATTTTGGGGAGTGGCAATCAGCCCCAGCATTTT.